This T cell receptor (beta chain) was captured by sequencing in a study of CDR3 diversity in severe acne. Trimming removed 7 bases at V and 7 bases at J, with 13 bases between. The CDR3 spans 12 residues. Germline V gene sequence: CDR1 MNHNS, CDR2 SASEGT. This clonotype was observed many times. From the PCR reads, TCRdb called clonotypes with MiXCR, one entry per CDR3 protein. The sample has tens of thousands of distinct CDR3 sequences; over 40% are singletons. The sequence came from a male donor in good health, without acne. Sequencing input: blood. The chain links TRBV6-1 to TRBJ1-1; D remains ambiguous. CDR3 in amino acids: CASTRGVSEAFF. The CDR3 nucleotides read TGTGCCAGCACCCGCGGGGTCAGTGAAGCTTTCTTT.